This TCR beta chain was obtained from a study of beta chain features in type 1 diabetes. Study-level background: All samples combined gave roughly 110,000,000 sorted cells for examination. Broader study findings: Fewer junction insertions and more nucleotide deletions appeared in type 1 diabetes patients. Still unanswered here is whether HLA type influences TCRB rearrangement.

Sorted cells reached over 95% purity in every population. Turning to this clone: Its antigen is not identified.

The entirety of the isolated RNA underwent reverse transcription, so expressed TCRB transcripts were sequenced. Data came from immunoSEQ multiplex PCR; TCRdb stores just in-frame clones and leaves some out. The sample holds hundreds of thousands of clones, around a sixth seen once. Sequenced sample: naive CD4+ T cells from blood. This receptor was taken from a man younger than 30 in good health.

In nucleotides, the CDR3 is TGTGCCAGCAGCTTGGGACTACTGGCTTCCACAGATACGCAGTATTTT. Translated: CASSLGLLASTDTQYF. The rearrangement uses TRBV5-6 and TRBJ2-3; possible D gene TRBD2, 5 bases. Trimming took 0 bases from V and 2 from J, leaving 13 bases between them. The germline V gene has CDR1 SGHDT and CDR2 YYEEEE. CDR3 length: 16 residues.